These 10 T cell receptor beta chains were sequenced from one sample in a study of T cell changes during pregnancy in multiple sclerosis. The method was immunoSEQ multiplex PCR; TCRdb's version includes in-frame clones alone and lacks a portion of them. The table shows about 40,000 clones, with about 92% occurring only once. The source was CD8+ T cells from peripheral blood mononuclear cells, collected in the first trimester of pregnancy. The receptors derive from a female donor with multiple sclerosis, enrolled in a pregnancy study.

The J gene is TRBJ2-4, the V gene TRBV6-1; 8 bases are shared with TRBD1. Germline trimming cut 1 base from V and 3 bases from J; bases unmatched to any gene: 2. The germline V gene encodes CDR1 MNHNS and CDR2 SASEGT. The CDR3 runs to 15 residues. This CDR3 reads CASSEEQGDKNIQYF. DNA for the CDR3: TGTGCCAGCAGTGAAGAACAGGGGGACAAAAACATTCAGTACTTC.

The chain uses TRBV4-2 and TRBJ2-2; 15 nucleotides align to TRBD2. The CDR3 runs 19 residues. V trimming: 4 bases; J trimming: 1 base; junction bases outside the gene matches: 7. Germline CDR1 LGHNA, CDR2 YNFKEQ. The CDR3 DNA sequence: TGTGCCAGCAGCCCGACCGGACTAGCGGGGGGGAAGAACACCGGGGAGCTGTTTTTT. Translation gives CASSPTGLAGGKNTGELFF.

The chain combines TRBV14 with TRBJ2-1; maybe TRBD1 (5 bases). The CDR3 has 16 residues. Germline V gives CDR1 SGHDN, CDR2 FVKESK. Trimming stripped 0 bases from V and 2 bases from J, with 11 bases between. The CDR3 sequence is CASSQERGNPYNEQFF. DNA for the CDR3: TGTGCCAGCAGCCAAGAAAGGGGAAACCCCTACAATGAGCAGTTCTTC.

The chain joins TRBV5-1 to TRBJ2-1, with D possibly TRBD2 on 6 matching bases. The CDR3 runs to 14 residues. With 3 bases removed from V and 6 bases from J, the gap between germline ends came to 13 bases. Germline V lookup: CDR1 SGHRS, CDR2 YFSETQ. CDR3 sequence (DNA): TGCGCCAGCAGCTACCGGGGGACCTCCAATGAGCAGTTCTTC. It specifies CASSYRGTSNEQFF.

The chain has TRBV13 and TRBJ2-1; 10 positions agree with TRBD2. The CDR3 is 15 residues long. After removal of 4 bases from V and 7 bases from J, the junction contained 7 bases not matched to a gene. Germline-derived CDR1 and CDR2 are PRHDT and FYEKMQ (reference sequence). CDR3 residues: CASSSERGGGNEQFF. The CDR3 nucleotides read TGTGCCAGCAGCTCCGAGCGGGGGGGCGGGAATGAGCAGTTCTTC.

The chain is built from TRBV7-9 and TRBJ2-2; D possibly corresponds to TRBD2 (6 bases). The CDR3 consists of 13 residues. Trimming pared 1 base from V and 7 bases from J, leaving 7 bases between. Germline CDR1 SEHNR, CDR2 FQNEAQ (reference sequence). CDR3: CASSLGGDGELFF. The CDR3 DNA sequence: TGTGCCAGCAGCTTAGGCGGGGACGGGGAGCTGTTTTTT.

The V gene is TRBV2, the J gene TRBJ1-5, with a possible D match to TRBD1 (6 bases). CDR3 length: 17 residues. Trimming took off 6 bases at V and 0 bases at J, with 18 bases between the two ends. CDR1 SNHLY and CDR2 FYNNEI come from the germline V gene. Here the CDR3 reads CASSQVVGQLSNQPQHF. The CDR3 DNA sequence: TGTGCCAGCAGCCAAGTCGTAGGACAGCTTAGCAATCAGCCCCAGCATTTT.

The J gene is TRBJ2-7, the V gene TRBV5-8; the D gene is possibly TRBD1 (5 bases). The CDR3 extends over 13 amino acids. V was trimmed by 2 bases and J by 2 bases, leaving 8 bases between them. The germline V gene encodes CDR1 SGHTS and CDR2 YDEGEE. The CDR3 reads CASSFAGPYEQYF. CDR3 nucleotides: TGTGCCAGCAGCTTTGCAGGGCCCTACGAGCAGTACTTC.

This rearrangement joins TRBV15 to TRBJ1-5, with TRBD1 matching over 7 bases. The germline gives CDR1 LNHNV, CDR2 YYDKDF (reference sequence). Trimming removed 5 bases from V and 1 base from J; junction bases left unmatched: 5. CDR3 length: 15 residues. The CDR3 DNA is TGTGCCACCAGCGGACCGACAGGGAGCAATCAGCCCCAGCATTTT. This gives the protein CATSGPTGSNQPQHF.

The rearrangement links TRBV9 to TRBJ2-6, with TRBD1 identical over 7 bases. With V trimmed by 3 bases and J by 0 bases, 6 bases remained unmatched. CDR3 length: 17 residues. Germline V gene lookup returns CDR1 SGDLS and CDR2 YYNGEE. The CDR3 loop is CASSGTGTDSGANVLTF. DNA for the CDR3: TGTGCCAGCAGCGGCACCGGGACAGACTCTGGGGCCAACGTCCTGACTTTC.